This T cell receptor beta chain stems from a study of long-term antiretroviral therapy in people with HIV. Researchers report immunoSEQ v3.0 was run at survey level. Clones were sequenced by immunoSEQ multiplex PCR, and TCRdb holds only the in-frame ones, with some missing. In the table there are tens of thousands of clones, approximately 95% of which are singletons. Every sample had 1-10 million cryopreserved PBMC in it before DNA extraction. Trimming shortened V by 6 bases and J by 2 bases, and 10 bases separated the two germline ends. In germline, CDR1 is WNHNN, CDR2 SYGVQD (reference sequence). The CDR3 is 13 amino acids.

Specimen: unsorted PBMCs, collected 5.3 years after starting antiretroviral therapy. The chain employs TRBV10-1 and TRBJ1-1, with unresolved D. This clonotype was sampled from a man over 45 with HIV. The CDR3 loop is CASSRETNTEAFF. The CDR3 coding sequence is TGCGCCAGCAGCCGAGAAACCAACACTGAAGCTTTCTTT.